One and the same sample provided the 11 T cell receptor beta chains below, sequenced in a study of blood T cell repertoires in COVID-19. Only in-frame clones appear in the TCRdb table, and some are missing; sequencing was by immunoSEQ multiplex PCR. The profile covers tens of thousands of clones, with roughly 88% appearing a single time and over 0.95% taken by the ten largest. The sequencing input was peripheral blood. The source is a woman in her sixties with acute or convalescent COVID-19.

V and J are TRBV19 and TRBJ1-1; unclear D gene. V was trimmed by 3 bases and J by 2 bases, leaving 10 bases between them. CDR3 length: 14 residues. Germline-derived CDR1 and CDR2 are LNHDA and SQIVND (reference sequence). The CDR3 DNA sequence: TGTGCCAGTAGTATGGAGAACAAAAACACTGAAGCTTTCTTT. Encoded protein: CASSMENKNTEAFF.

The V gene is TRBV7-6, the J gene TRBJ2-1; 10 bases fit TRBD1. After removal of 3 bases from V and 8 bases from J, the junction contained 7 bases not matched to a gene. Germline V gene sequence: CDR1 SGHVS, CDR2 FNYEAQ. This CDR3 is built from 15 residues. The DNA for the CDR3 is TGTGCCAGCAGCTTGGGGACAGGGGTTGTCGATGAGCAGTTCTTC. This gives the protein CASSLGTGVVDEQFF.

The rearrangement joins TRBV3-1 (or the pseudogene TRBV3-2) to TRBJ2-2; D is possibly TRBD2 (6 bases). Germline V CDR1 and CDR2: LGHDT, YNNKEL (reference sequence). V was trimmed by 2 bases and J by 3 bases, leaving 10 bases between them. The CDR3 contains 15 residues. CDR3: CASSQLGGDTGELFF. In nucleotides, the CDR3 is TGTGCCAGCAGCCAACTGGGGGGTGACACCGGGGAGCTGTTTTTT.

The rearrangement links TRBV12-5 to TRBJ2-7; 9 bases agree with TRBD1. The CDR3 spans 18 residues. The germline V gene has CDR1 LGHNT and CDR2 FRNRAP. V was pared by 2 bases and J by 2 bases, with 13 bases of the junction left unmatched. The CDR3 bases are TGTGCTAGTGGTTTGCCTGACAGGGGGGCAAAGTCCCCCTACGAGCAGTACGTC. This gives the protein CASGLPDRGAKSPYEQYV.

J is TRBJ2-5 and V is TRBV5-8; D is perhaps TRBD1 (5 bases). This CDR3 contains 13 residues. Germline CDR1 SGHTS, CDR2 YDEGEE. V lost 0 bases, J lost 4 bases, and 7 bases lay in between. CDR3 loop: CASSLDQGETQYF. CDR3 nucleotide sequence: TGTGCCAGCAGCTTGGACCAGGGAGAGACCCAGTACTTC.

V gene TRBV6-2 or TRBV6-3 combines with J gene TRBJ2-1; possibly TRBD2 for D (6 bases). Germline CDR1 and CDR2: MNHEY and SVGEGT. With 1 base removed from V and 7 bases from J, the gap between germline ends came to 8 bases. CDR3 length: 13 residues. In DNA form, the CDR3 reads TGTGCCAGCAGTTACTACGCGGGAAATGAGCAGTTCTTC. Translation: CASSYYAGNEQFF.

The V gene is TRBV28, the J gene TRBJ1-6; a weak D match, TRBD1 (6 bases). Deletions cut 6 bases from V and 10 bases from J, with 16 bases between. Germline loops: CDR1 MDHEN, CDR2 SYDVKM. The CDR3 spans 14 residues. The CDR3 region has the DNA TGTGCCAGCAGGCGGACGGACAGTGGATCACCCCTCCACTTT. Translating gives CASRRTDSGSPLHF.

The table lists this clone with a count of one. The chain has TRBV4-2 and TRBJ1-6, with 10 bases lining up with TRBD1. Germline V CDR1 and CDR2: LGHNA, YNFKEQ. The CDR3 has 16 amino acids. After removal of 4 bases from V and 5 bases from J, the junction contained 5 bases not matched to a gene. The CDR3 region has the DNA TGTGCCAGCAGCCGGAGGGGGACAGGGGATAATTCACCCCTCCACTTT. Translating gives CASSRRGTGDNSPLHF.

This chain links TRBV6-1 with TRBJ1-5; weak D call: TRBD1 (6 bases). V was trimmed by 1 base and J by 0 bases, leaving 7 bases between them. The germline V gene has CDR1 MNHNS and CDR2 SASEGT. This CDR3 comprises 15 residues. The CDR3 loop is CASSEGGHSNQPQHF. In DNA, the CDR3 is TGTGCCAGCAGTGAAGGGGGGCATAGCAATCAGCCCCAGCATTTT.

CDR3 region: CASSLTGEGAQPQHF. The CDR3 region has the DNA TGTGCCAGCAGCTTAACAGGGGAAGGGGCTCAGCCCCAGCATTTT. This sequence joins TRBV7-8 and TRBJ1-5, with TRBD1 matching over 7 bases. The junction had 7 bases not matched to a gene; V was cut back by 2 bases and J by 6 bases. Germline CDR1 is SGHVS and CDR2 is FQNEAQ. The CDR3 extends over 15 amino acids.

The V and J genes are TRBV5-1 and TRBJ1-3; TRBD1 matches at 7 bases. V was pared by 0 bases and J by 0 bases, with 6 bases of the junction left unmatched. The length of the CDR3 is 17 residues. Germline CDR1 is SGHRS and CDR2 is YFSETQ. The CDR3 loop is CASSLAGGLISGNTIYF. The CDR3 DNA sequence: TGCGCCAGCAGCTTGGCAGGGGGGCTAATCTCTGGAAACACCATATATTTT.